A single sample is the source of the 23 T cell receptor beta chains below, sequenced in a study of read filtering for tumor transcriptome and immune sequencing. The library was built from about 400 ng RNA with molecular barcoded adaptors for alpha/delta and beta/gamma chains. TCRdb re-called the reads with MiXCR, one entry per CDR3 protein. The table records around 130,000 distinct CDR3 sequences, over 10% of them present only once. What was sequenced was a population of CD138-negative cells sorted from bone marrow. The source is a donor at least 40 years old with multiple myeloma.

This clonotype has only a few counts. The rearrangement links TRBV10-2 to TRBJ2-5; 9 bases align to TRBD2. The V gene's germline CDR1 is WSHSY and CDR2 SAAADI. This CDR3 is 17 amino acids long. V lost 8 bases and J lost 1; bases outside the gene matches: 14. CDR3 DNA sequence: TGCGCCAGCCACACAGGATGGGCTAGCGGGACCCAAGAGACCCAGTACTTC. Residues: CASHTGWASGTQETQYF.

This clonotype appeared a few times. The chain employs TRBV7-7 and TRBJ2-1, with a weak D call TRBD2 (5 bases). CDR1 is SSHAT, CDR2 FNYEAQ, per germline (reference sequence). The CDR3 covers 13 residues. V shed 2 bases and J shed 6 bases, with 8 bases lying between them. CDR3: CASSLTRRNEQFF. CDR3 nucleotides: TGTGCCAGCAGCTTAACTAGGCGCAATGAGCAGTTCTTC.

This clonotype has at least ten counts. This chain connects TRBV20-1 to TRBJ2-7; TRBD1 might be the D (5 bases). Trimming removed 3 bases from V and 3 bases from J, with 9 bases in between. Germline V gives CDR1 DFQATT, CDR2 SNEGSKA (reference sequence). This CDR3 contains 12 residues. DNA of the CDR3: TGCAGTGCTAGTGGGGCCGGCTACGAGCAGTACTTC. Translating it yields CSASGAGYEQYF.

In this sample, this clonotype turned up many times. This rearrangement joins TRBV19 to TRBJ2-2, with a possible D match to TRBD2 (5 bases). CDR3 length equals 14 residues. The germline gives CDR1 LNHDA, CDR2 SQIVND (reference sequence). V was pared by 6 bases and J by 4 bases, with 12 bases between. CDR3 region: CASSGDGFTGELFF. The CDR3 DNA sequence: TGTGCCAGTAGCGGGGATGGGTTCACCGGGGAGCTGTTTTTT.

A word on this clonotype: A much more abundant neighbour one base away suggests this may be a read error. CDR3 residues: CASSPAGTGGPHEQYF. CDR3 sequence (DNA): TGTGCCAGCAGTCCCGCCGGGACAGGGGGGCCCCACGAGCAGTACTTC. The chain carries TRBV27 and TRBJ2-7, with 11 bases aligning to TRBD1. The J segment lost 5 bases and the V segment lost 5 bases, leaving 11 bases of the junction unmatched. This CDR3 has 16 amino acids. The germline gives CDR1 MNHEY, CDR2 SMNVEV (reference sequence).

In this sample, this clonotype turned up many times. The chain has TRBV7-9 and TRBJ2-1; 8 nucleotides agree with TRBD1. Germline values: CDR1 SEHNR, CDR2 FQNEAQ (reference sequence). The CDR3 loop spans 16 amino acids. Trimming removed 5 bases from V and 4 bases from J; junction bases left unmatched: 10. CDR3: CASSPRDRWQYNEQFF. The CDR3 region has the DNA TGTGCCAGCAGCCCCCGGGACAGGTGGCAATACAATGAGCAGTTCTTC.

This clonotype was recorded at least ten times. Relative to the germline gene, one junction end is altered; a read error may explain this. The chain combines TRBV20-1 with TRBJ2-5; tentative D call: TRBD2 (6 bases). This CDR3 contains 12 residues. The V gene's germline CDR1 is DFQATT and CDR2 SNEGSKA (reference sequence). CDR3 in DNA: TGCAGTGCTAGAAGGGAGGAAGAGACCCAGTATTTC. This encodes CSARREEETQYF.

The chain links TRBV2 to TRBJ1-1; the match to TRBD1 covers 7 bases. This CDR3 is built from 13 residues. Germline trimming cut 7 bases from V and 5 bases from J; bases unmatched to any gene: 7. Germline lookup yields CDR1 SNHLY and CDR2 FYNNEI. The CDR3 region has the DNA TGTGCCAGCATCACCCAGGGGGGAACTGAAGCTTTCTTT. Its protein is CASITQGGTEAFF.

This clonotype was counted at least ten times. The chain combines TRBV7-8 with TRBJ2-1, with a weak D call TRBD2 (5 bases). Trimming stripped 0 bases from V and 7 bases from J, with 16 bases between. The CDR3 is made up of 16 amino acids. Germline assignment: CDR1 SGHVS and CDR2 FQNEAQ. CDR3 DNA: TGTGCCAGCAGCTTAGCGAGGACTCTAGTGGGGAATGAGCAGTTCTTC. This sequence encodes CASSLARTLVGNEQFF.

This clonotype was detected a few times. The chain links TRBV11-3 to TRBJ2-6; D gene ambiguous. The CDR3 runs to 15 residues. Per the germline V gene, CDR1 is SGHNT and CDR2 is YENEEA. The V end was cut by 1 base, the J end by 3 bases, with 7 bases between. Here the CDR3 DNA reads TGTGCCAGCAGCTTAGGCCTCCGTGGGGCCAACGTCCTGACTTTC. Amino acid sequence: CASSLGLRGANVLTF.

This clonotype was recorded at least ten times. The rearrangement links TRBV19 to TRBJ2-7; 11 bases match TRBD2. Germline assignment: CDR1 LNHDA and CDR2 SQIVND (reference sequence). This CDR3 spans 16 amino acids. V gave up 6 bases and J gave up 0 bases; unmatched junction bases: 7. Here the CDR3 reads CASSLGTSGASYEQYF. In DNA, the CDR3 is TGTGCCAGTAGCCTAGGGACTAGCGGAGCCTCCTACGAGCAGTACTTC.

The table lists this clonotype with many counts. The CDR3: CASSNGLADYNEQFF. The CDR3 DNA follows: TGTGCCAGCAGCAATGGACTAGCGGATTACAATGAGCAGTTCTTC. The V gene is TRBV9, the J gene TRBJ2-1; 10 bases agree with TRBD2. The CDR3 has 15 amino acids. Germline CDR1 is SGDLS and CDR2 is YYNGEE. J lost 4 bases, V lost 4 bases, and 5 bases had no gene match.

Comments on this clonotype: One end of the junction varies from germline; a read error may be responsible. CDR3 sequence: CSARTSGANALTF. In DNA form, the CDR3 reads TGCAGTGCTAGAACGTCTGGGGCCAACGCCCTGACTTTC. The chain has TRBV20-1 and TRBJ2-6; possible D gene TRBD1, 5 bases. The CDR3 contains 13 residues. The germline V gene has CDR1 DFQATT and CDR2 SNEGSKA (reference sequence).

This clonotype was seen many times. V is TRBV19 and J is TRBJ2-7; D gene ambiguous. The CDR3 is made up of 14 amino acids. Looked up from germline, CDR1 is LNHDA and CDR2 is SQIVND (reference sequence). V shed 2 bases and J shed 5 bases, with 13 bases lying between them. The DNA for the CDR3 is TGTGCCAGTAGTATAAACCGGCTGTCCGACGAGCAGTACTTC. Its translation is CASSINRLSDEQYF.

This clonotype has a count of ten or more. This chain uses TRBV11-1 with TRBJ2-1; a weak D match, TRBD1 (5 bases). Germline-derived CDR1 and CDR2 are SGHAT and FQDESV (reference sequence). The germline V and J ends were trimmed by 0 bases and 10 bases, with 7 bases remaining between them. The CDR3 contains 12 residues. The CDR3: CASSLARQEQFF. As DNA, the CDR3 is TGTGCCAGCAGCTTAGCGAGACAGGAGCAGTTCTTC. The full variable domain, its missing parts supplied by reference TRBV11-1 and TRBJ2-1, is EAEVAQSPRYKITEKSQAVAFWCDPISGHATLYWYRQILGQGPELLVQFQDESVVDDSQLPKDRFSAERLKGVDSTLKIQPAELGDSAMYLCASSLARQEQFFGPGTRLTVL.

Regarding this clonotype: Being one base from a much bigger clone, this may be a read error. This chain uses TRBV7-3 with TRBJ2-1; D not resolved. This CDR3 has 15 amino acids. Germline assignment: CDR1 SGHTA and CDR2 FQGTGA. Deletions cut 4 bases from V and 3 bases from J, with 13 bases between. CDR3 in DNA: TGTGCCAGCAGCTCCCCGATTAGCTACTACAATGAGCAGTTCTTC. Its translation: CASSSPISYYNEQFF.

This chain uses TRBV5-6 with TRBJ2-2; 11 bases are shared with TRBD2. V lost 4 bases, J lost 7 bases, and 6 bases stayed unmatched. The CDR3 has 15 amino acids. Germline lookup yields CDR1 SGHDT and CDR2 YYEEEE. CDR3 sequence (DNA): TGTGCCAGCAGCACGGGACTAGCGGCGGTCGGGGAGCTGTTTTTT. Protein sequence: CASSTGLAAVGELFF.

This clonotype has ten or more counts. This sequence joins TRBV11-2 and TRBJ2-1, with 10 nucleotides matching TRBD2. This CDR3 region has 17 residues. The V and J ends lost 5 bases and 9 bases, in that order; junction bases with no gene match: 16. The V gene's germline CDR1 is SGHAT and CDR2 FQNNGV. The DNA of the CDR3 is TGTGCCAGCAGCCCCCTGTGGAGCGGGAGGGACGTTGGTGAGCAGTTCTTC. This sequence encodes CASSPLWSGRDVGEQFF.

There are a few counts of this clonotype. The chain joins TRBV9 to TRBJ1-1; possible D gene TRBD1, 5 bases. In germline, CDR1 is SGDLS, CDR2 YYNGEE. Trimming left V 3 bases short and J 1 base short, with 13 bases between. The CDR3 sequence is 15 residues long. The CDR3 region has the DNA TGTGCCAGCAGCGGAATCGGGACGGCGAACACTGAAGCTTTCTTT. Translating it yields CASSGIGTANTEAFF.

This clonotype has ten or more counts. The chain recombines TRBV20-1 with TRBJ2-5, with 7 bases lining up with TRBD2. Germline V gene data show CDR1 as DFQATT and CDR2 as SNEGSKA (reference sequence). J was trimmed by 2 bases and V by 5 bases; bases with no gene match: 5. The length of the CDR3 is 13 residues. In DNA, the CDR3 is TGCAGTGCTGGGGGAGGGGATCAAGAGACCCAGTACTTC. The encoded protein is CSAGGGDQETQYF.

This clonotype was found many times. V gene TRBV20-1 combines with J gene TRBJ1-1, with D hard to call. The CDR3 has 13 amino acids. Germline V gene data show CDR1 as DFQATT and CDR2 as SNEGSKA (reference sequence). V was trimmed by 0 bases and J by 4 bases, leaving 9 bases between them. This chain's CDR3 is CSAREASLTEAFF. In DNA form, the CDR3 reads TGCAGTGCTAGAGAGGCATCCCTCACTGAAGCTTTCTTT.

This clonotype was counted many times. This chain links TRBV11-2 with TRBJ2-1; 9 bases align to TRBD2. CDR3 length equals 16 residues. Germline loops: CDR1 SGHAT, CDR2 FQNNGV. V lost 4 bases to trimming and J lost 7 bases; unmatched junction nucleotides: 11. The CDR3 spells CASSSVAGDGGNEQFF. The CDR3 DNA follows: TGTGCCAGCAGCTCCGTAGCGGGAGACGGCGGTAATGAGCAGTTCTTC.

This clonotype was observed a handful of times. One end of the junction fails to match germline, which may point to a read error. The chain couples TRBV24-1 to TRBJ2-2; perhaps TRBD1 as D (6 bases). The CDR3 length is 17 residues. Looked up from germline, CDR1 is KGHDR and CDR2 is SFDVKD. This chain's CDR3 is CATSDSRGNTNTGELFF. The DNA of the CDR3 is TGTGCCACCAGCGATTCCAGGGGAAACACGAACACCGGGGAGCTGTTTTTT.